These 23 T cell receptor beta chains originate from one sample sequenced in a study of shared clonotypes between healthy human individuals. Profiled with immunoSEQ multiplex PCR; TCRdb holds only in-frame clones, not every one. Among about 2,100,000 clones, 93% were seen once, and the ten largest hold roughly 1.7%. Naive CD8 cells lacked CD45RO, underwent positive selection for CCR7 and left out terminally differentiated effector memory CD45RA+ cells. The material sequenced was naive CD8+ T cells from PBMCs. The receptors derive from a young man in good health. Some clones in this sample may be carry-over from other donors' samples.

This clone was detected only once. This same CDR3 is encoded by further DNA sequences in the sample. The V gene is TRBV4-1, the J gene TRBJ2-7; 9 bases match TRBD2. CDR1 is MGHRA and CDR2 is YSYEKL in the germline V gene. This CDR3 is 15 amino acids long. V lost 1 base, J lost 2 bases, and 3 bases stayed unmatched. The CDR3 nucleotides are TGCGCCAGCAGCCAAGCAATAGCGGGAGCCTACGAGCAGTACTTC. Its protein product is CASSQAIAGAYEQYF.

The DNA for the CDR3 is TGTGCCAGCAGCTTAGATGACCAGATCGTCCCCCAGCATTTT. Translated: CASSLDDQIVPQHF. V and J are TRBV7-9 and TRBJ1-5; D is unresolved. The CDR3 length is 14 residues. The germline V gene has CDR1 SEHNR and CDR2 FQNEAQ (reference sequence). Trimming left V 1 base short and J 10 bases short, with 14 bases between. Full variable domain (remainder filled in from reference TRBV7-9 and TRBJ1-5): DTGVSQNPRHKITKRGQNVTFRCDPISEHNRLYWYRQTLGQGPEFLTYFQNEAQLEKSRLLSDRFSAERPKGSFSTLEIQRTEQGDSAMYLCASSLDDQIVPQHFGDGTRLSIL.

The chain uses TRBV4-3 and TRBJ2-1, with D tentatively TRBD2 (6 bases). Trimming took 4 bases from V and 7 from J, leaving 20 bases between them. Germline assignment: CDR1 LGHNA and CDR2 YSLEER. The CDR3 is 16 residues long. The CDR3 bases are TGCGCCAGCAGCCCGACATGGAGGGGATTTGAAAATGAGCAGTTCTTC. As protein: CASSPTWRGFENEQFF.

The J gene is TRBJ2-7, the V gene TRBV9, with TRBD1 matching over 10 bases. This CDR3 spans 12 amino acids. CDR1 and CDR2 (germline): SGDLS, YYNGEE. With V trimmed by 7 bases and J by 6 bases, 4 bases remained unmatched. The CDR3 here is CASGGQGVEQYF. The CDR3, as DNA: TGTGCCAGCGGCGGACAGGGGGTCGAGCAGTACTTC.

CDR3 protein: CASSPDLRPQHF. The CDR3 DNA follows: TGTGCCAGTAGCCCTGACCTTAGGCCCCAGCATTTT. The gene calls are TRBV19 and TRBJ1-5; no clear D gene. This CDR3 has 12 residues. V was clipped by 6 bases and J by 9 bases, with 12 bases between them. Germline assignment: CDR1 LNHDA and CDR2 SQIVND (reference sequence).

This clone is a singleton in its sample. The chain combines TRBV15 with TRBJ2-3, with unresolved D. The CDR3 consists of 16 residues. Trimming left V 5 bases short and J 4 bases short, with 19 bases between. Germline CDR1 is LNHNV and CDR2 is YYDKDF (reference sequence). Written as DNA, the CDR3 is TGTGCCACCAGCGGGCGGCTCCGAACAGCCGCAGATACGCAGTATTTT. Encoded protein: CATSGRLRTAADTQYF.

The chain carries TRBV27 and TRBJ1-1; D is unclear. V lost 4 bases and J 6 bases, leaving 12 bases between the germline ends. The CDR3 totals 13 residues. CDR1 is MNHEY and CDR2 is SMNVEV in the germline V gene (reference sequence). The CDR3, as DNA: TGTGCCAGCAGTTCGTATGAGGGCGCTGAAGCTTTCTTT. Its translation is CASSSYEGAEAFF.

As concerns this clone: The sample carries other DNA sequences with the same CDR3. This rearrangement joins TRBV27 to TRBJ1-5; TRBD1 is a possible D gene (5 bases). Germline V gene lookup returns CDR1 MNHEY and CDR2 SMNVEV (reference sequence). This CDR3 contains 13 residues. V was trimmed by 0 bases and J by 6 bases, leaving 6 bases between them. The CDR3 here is CASSLSGGQPQHF. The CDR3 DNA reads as TGTGCCAGCAGTTTATCGGGGGGTCAGCCCCAGCATTTT.

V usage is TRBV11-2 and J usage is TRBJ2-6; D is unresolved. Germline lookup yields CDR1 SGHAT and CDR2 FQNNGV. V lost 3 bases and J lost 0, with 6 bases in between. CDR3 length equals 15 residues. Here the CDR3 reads CASSFGYSGANVLTF. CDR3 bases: TGTGCCAGCAGCTTTGGGTACTCTGGGGCCAACGTCCTGACTTTC. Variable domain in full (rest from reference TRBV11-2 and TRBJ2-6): EAGVAQSPRYKIIEKRQSVAFWCNPISGHATLYWYQQILGQGPKLLIQFQNNGVVDDSQLPKDRFSAERLKGVDSTLKIQPAKLEDSAVYLCASSFGYSGANVLTFGAGSRLTVL.

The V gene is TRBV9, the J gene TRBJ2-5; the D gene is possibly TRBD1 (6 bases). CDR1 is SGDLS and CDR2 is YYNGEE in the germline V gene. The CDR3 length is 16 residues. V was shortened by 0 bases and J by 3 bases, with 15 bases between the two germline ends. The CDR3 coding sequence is TGTGCCAGCAGCGTAGCCCGGGAAGGGGGAGAAGAGACCCAGTACTTC. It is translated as CASSVAREGGEETQYF.

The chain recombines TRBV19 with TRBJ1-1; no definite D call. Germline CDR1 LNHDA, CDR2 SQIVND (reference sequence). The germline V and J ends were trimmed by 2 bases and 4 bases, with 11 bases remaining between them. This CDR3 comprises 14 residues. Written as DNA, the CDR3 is TGTGCCAGTAGTATATCCCGACCGGCCACTGAAGCTTTCTTT. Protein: CASSISRPATEAFF.

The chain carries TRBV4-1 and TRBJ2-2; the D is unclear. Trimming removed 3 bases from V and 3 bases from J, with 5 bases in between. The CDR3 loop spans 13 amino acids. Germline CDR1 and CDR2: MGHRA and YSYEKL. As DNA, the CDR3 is TGCGCCAGCAGCCACTCATACACCGGGGAGCTGTTTTTT. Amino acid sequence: CASSHSYTGELFF.

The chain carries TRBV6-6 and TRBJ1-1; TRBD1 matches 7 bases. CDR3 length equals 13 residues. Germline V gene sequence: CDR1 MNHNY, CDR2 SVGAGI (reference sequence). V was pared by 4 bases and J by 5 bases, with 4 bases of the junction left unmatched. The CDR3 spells CASSSGGLTEAFF. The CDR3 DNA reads TGTGCCAGCAGTTCAGGGGGATTGACTGAAGCTTTCTTT.

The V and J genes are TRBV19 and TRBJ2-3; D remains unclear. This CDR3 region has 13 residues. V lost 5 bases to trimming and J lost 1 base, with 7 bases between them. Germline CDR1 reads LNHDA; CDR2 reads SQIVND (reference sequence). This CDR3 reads CASSSTRTDTQYF. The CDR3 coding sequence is TGTGCCAGTAGTTCGACACGCACAGATACGCAGTATTTT.

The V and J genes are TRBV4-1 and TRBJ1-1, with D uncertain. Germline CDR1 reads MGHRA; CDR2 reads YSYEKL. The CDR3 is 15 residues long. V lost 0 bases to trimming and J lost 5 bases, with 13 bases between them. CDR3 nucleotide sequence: TGCGCCAGCAGCCAAGATCGAGGGCAGAGGACTGAAGCTTTCTTT. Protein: CASSQDRGQRTEAFF.

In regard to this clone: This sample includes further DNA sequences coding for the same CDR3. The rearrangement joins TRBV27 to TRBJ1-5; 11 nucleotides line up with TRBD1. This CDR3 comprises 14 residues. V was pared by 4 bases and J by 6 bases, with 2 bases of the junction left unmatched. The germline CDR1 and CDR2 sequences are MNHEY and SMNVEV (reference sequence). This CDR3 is CASSWTGGSQPQHF. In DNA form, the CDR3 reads TGTGCCAGCAGTTGGACAGGGGGCTCTCAGCCCCAGCATTTT.

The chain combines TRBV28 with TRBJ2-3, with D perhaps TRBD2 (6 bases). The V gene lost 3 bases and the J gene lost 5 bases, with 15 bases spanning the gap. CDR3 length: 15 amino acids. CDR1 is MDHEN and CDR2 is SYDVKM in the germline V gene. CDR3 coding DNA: TGTGCCAGCAGTTTTTTGGCTACGGGAGAAGATACGCAGTATTTT. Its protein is CASSFLATGEDTQYF.

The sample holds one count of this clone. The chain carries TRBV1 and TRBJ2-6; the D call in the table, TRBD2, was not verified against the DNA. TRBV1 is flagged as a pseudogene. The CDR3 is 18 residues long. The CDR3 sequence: CTSSQSGKVSSGANVLTF. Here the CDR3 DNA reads TGCACCAGCAGCCAATCCGGGAAAGTGTCCTCTGGGGCCAACGTCCTGACTTTC.

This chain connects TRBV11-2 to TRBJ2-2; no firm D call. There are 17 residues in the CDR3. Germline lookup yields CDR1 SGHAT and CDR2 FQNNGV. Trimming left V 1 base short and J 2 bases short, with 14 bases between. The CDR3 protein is CASSLVTPRTNTGELFF. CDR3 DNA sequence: TGTGCCAGCAGCTTAGTAACCCCCAGGACCAACACCGGGGAGCTGTTTTTT.

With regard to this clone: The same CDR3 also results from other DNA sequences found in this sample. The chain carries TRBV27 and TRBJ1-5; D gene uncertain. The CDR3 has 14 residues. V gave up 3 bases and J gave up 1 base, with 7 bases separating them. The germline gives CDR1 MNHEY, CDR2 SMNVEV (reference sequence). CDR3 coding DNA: TGTGCCAGCAGTTTTCTAGGCAGCAATCAGCCCCAGCATTTT. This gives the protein CASSFLGSNQPQHF.

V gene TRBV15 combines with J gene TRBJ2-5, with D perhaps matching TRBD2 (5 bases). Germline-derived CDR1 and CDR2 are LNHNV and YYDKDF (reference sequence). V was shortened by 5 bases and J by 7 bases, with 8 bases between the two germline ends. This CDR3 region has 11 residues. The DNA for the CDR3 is TGTGCCACCAGCGGCGAGGGGACCCAGTACTTC. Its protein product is CATSGEGTQYF.

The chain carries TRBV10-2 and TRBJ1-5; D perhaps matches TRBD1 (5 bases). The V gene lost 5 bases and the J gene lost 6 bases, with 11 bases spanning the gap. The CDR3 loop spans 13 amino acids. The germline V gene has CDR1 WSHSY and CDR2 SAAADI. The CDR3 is CASSLGVTQPQHF. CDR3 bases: TGCGCCAGCAGTTTAGGGGTCACTCAGCCCCAGCATTTT.

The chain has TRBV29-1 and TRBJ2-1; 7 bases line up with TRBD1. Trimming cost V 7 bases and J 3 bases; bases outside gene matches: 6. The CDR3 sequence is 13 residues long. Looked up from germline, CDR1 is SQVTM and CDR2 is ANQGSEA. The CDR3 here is CSGEDRLYNEQFF. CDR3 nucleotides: TGCAGCGGCGAGGACAGGCTCTACAATGAGCAGTTCTTC.